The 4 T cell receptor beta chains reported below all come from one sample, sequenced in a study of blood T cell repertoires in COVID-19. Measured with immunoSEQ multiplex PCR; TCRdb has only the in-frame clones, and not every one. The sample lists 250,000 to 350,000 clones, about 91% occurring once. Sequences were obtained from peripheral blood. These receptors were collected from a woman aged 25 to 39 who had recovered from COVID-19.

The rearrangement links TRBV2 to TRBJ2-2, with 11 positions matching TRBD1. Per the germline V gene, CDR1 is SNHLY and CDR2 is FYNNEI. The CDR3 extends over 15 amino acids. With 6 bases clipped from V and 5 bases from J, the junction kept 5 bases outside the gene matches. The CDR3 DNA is TGTGCCAGCAGAGGGGGACAGGGGGTGACCGGGGAGCTGTTTTTT. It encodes CASRGGQGVTGELFF.

The CDR3 DNA is TGTGCCAGCAGCTTCAGCGGGGATTCCGAGCAGTACTTC. Its translation: CASSFSGDSEQYF. The rearrangement uses TRBV9 and TRBJ2-7; TRBD2 agrees at 7 bases. After removal of 4 bases from V and 6 bases from J, the junction contained 7 bases not matched to a gene. The length of the CDR3 is 13 residues. Germline CDR1 and CDR2: SGDLS and YYNGEE.

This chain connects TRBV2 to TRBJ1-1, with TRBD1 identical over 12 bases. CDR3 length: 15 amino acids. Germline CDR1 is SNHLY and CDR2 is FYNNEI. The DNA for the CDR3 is TGTGTCTCGAGTGGGACAGGGGGCACTTTTACTGAAGCTTTCTTT. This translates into CVSSGTGGTFTEAFF.

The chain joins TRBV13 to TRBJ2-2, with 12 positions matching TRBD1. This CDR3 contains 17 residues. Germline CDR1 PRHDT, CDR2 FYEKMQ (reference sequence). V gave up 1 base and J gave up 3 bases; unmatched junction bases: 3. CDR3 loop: CASSLEGQGADTGELFF. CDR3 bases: TGTGCCAGCAGCTTAGAGGGACAGGGGGCGGACACCGGGGAGCTGTTTTTT.